This entry is about one TCR beta chain. These data come from a study of OX40 agonist ivuxolimab in advanced cancers. Libraries were prepared by immunoSEQ multiplex PCR; TCRdb keeps only in-frame clonotypes and omits some of them. The data show tens of thousands of clones, 85% seen once. This CDR3 is built from 17 residues. Germline V gene lookup returns CDR1 SGDLS and CDR2 YYNGEE. Between the trimmed V and J ends, which lost 4 bases and 5 bases, there was a span of 24 bases. This clonotype originated in an adult with an advanced solid tumor such as melanoma, head and neck, liver or kidney cancer. The chain couples TRBV9 to TRBJ1-2, with D possibly matching TRBD1 (5 bases). Sequencing was performed on CD4+ or CD8+ T cells sorted from blood, taken in a trial of the OX40 agonist ivuxolimab. CDR3 protein: CASSPLRNRLSEYGYTF. CDR3 DNA: TGTGCCAGCAGCCCCCTCAGGAACAGGCTATCGGAGTATGGCTACACCTTC.